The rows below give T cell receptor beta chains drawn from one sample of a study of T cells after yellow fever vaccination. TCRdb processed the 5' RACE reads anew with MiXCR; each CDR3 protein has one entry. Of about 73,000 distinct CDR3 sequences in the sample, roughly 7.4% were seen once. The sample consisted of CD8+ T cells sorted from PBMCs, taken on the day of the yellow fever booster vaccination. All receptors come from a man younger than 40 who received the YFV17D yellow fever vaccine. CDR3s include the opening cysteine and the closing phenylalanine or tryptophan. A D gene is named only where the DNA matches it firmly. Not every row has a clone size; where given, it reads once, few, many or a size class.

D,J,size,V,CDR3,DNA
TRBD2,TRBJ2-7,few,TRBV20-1,CSATPLEAGASYEQYF,TGCAGTGCTACCCCCTTAGAGGCGGGAGCCTCCTACGAGCAGTACTTC
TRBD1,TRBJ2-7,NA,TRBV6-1,CASRKGATYEQYF,TGTGCCAGCAGAAAGGGGGCTACCTACGAGCAGTACTTC
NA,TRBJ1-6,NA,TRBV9,CASSAVGGRSPLHF,TGTGCCAGCAGCGCCGTTGGGGGTCGCTCACCCCTCCACTTT
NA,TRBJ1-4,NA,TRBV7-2,CASSRRPTNEKLFF,TGTGCCAGCAGCCGTAGACCAACTAATGAAAAACTGTTTTTT
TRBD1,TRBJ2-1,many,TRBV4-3,CASSQLGSGTGWGNEQFF,TGCGCCAGCAGCCAACTAGGTTCCGGGACAGGGTGGGGCAATGAGCAGTTCTTC
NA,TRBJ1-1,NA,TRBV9,CASSVARGGTEAFF,TGTGCCAGCAGCGTAGCGAGGGGGGGAACTGAAGCTTTCTTT
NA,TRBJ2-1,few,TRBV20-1,CSARGTFINEQFF,TGCAGTGCTAGAGGGACTTTCATCAATGAGCAGTTCTTC
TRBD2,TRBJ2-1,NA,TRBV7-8,CASSLTGGPWEQFF,TGTGCCAGCAGCTTAACGGGAGGGCCATGGGAGCAGTTCTTC
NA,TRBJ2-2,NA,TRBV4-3,CASSQGVTTKFGELFF,TGCGCCAGCAGCCAAGGTGTGACCACAAAGTTCGGGGAGCTGTTTTTT
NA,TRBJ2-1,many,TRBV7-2,CASSIRQYNEQFF,TGTGCCAGCAGCATCAGACAGTACAATGAGCAGTTCTTC
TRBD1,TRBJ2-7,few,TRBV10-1,CASSTGTAVYEQYF,TGCGCCAGCAGCACCGGGACAGCCGTCTACGAGCAGTACTTC
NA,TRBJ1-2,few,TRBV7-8,CASSLATATYGYTF,TGTGCCAGCAGCTTAGCGACAGCTACTTATGGCTACACCTTC
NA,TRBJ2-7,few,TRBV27,CASSFAGIGGPTYEQYF,TGTGCCAGCAGTTTTGCGGGTATCGGGGGACCTACCTACGAGCAGTACTTC
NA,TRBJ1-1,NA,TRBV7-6,CASGPGDAEAFF,TGTGCCAGCGGCCCAGGGGATGCTGAAGCTTTCTTT
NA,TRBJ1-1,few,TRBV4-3,CASSPRRGAYTEAFF,TGCGCCAGCAGCCCTCGGAGAGGGGCTTACACTGAAGCTTTCTTT
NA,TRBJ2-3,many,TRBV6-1,CASTGGHGDSSTDTQYF,TGTGCCAGCACCGGAGGACACGGCGACTCTAGCACAGATACGCAGTATTTT
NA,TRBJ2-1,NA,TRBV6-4,CASSESYGASYNEQFF,TGTGCCAGCAGTGAGTCCTATGGGGCCTCCTACAATGAGCAGTTCTTC
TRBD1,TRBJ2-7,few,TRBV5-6,CASRRQGAPYEQYF,TGTGCCAGCAGACGACAGGGGGCTCCCTACGAGCAGTACTTC
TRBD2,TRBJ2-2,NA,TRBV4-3,CASSQYPPLADNTGELFF,TGCGCCAGCAGCCAATACCCCCCGCTAGCGGACAACACCGGGGAGCTGTTTTTT
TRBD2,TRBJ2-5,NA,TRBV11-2,CASSSGLAEYGYQETQYF,TGTGCCAGCAGCTCTGGACTAGCCGAGTATGGTTATCAAGAGACCCAGTACTTC
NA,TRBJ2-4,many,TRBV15,CATSRDYPRGKNIQYF,TGTGCCACCAGCAGAGATTACCCCCGAGGCAAAAACATTCAGTACTTC
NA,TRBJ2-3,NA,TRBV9,CASSETGIRTQYF,TGTGCCAGCAGCGAGACCGGGATACGAACGCAGTATTTT
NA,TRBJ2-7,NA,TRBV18,CASLGGQSYEQYF,TGTGCCAGCTTGGGAGGCCAGTCCTACGAGCAGTACTTC
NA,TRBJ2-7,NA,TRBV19,CASSIAESYEQYF,TGTGCCAGTAGTATAGCGGAGAGCTACGAGCAGTACTTC
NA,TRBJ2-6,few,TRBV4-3,CASSQDVGSGANVLTF,TGCGCCAGCAGCCAAGATGTAGGGTCTGGGGCCAACGTCCTGACTTTC
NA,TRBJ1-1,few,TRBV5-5,CASSLGARGNTEAFF,TGTGCCAGCAGTCTGGGGGCCAGGGGTAACACTGAAGCTTTCTTT
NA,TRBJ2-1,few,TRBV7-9,CASSFNSLSEQFF,TGTGCCAGCAGCTTTAACAGCTTGAGTGAGCAGTTCTTC
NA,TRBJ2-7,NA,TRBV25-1,CASRETGEDEQYF,TGTGCCAGCAGAGAGACAGGTGAAGACGAGCAGTACTTC
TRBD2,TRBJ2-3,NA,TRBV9,CASSVEGLASDTQYF,TGTGCCAGCAGCGTAGAGGGACTAGCGAGCGATACGCAGTATTTT
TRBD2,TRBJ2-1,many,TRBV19,CASTGLVAKGEQFF,TGTGCCAGTACGGGACTAGTGGCCAAGGGGGAGCAGTTCTTC
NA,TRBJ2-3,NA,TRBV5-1,CASSERTSTDTQYF,TGCGCCAGCAGCGAGAGGACTAGCACAGATACGCAGTATTTT
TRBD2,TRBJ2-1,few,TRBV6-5,CASSYRGLAGDSCIF,TGTGCCAGCAGTTACAGGGGACTAGCGGGAGATAGTTGTATCTTC
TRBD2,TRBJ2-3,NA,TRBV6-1,CASRGSGSAPDTQYF,TGTGCCAGCAGAGGTAGCGGGAGCGCCCCAGATACGCAGTATTTT
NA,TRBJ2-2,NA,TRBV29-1,CSVFYTGELFF,TGCAGCGTTTTTTACACCGGGGAGCTGTTTTTT
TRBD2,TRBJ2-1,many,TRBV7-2,CASSLESGRGYNEQFF,TGTGCCAGCAGCTTAGAGTCCGGGAGGGGGTACAATGAGCAGTTCTTC
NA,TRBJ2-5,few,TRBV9,CASSWGDQETQYF,TGTGCCAGCAGCTGGGGCGATCAAGAGACCCAGTACTTC
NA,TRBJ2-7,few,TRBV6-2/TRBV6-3,CASGRRSYEQYF,TGTGCCAGCGGCAGGAGATCCTACGAGCAGTACTTC
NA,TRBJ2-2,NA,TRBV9,CASSSRIDLTGELFF,TGTGCCAGCAGCTCCCGGATAGACTTGACCGGGGAGCTGTTTTTT